The rows below give T cell receptor beta chains drawn from one sample of a study of cytomegalovirus exposure and HLA in healthy donors. Libraries were prepared by immunoSEQ multiplex PCR; TCRdb keeps only in-frame clonotypes and omits some of them. The sample holds 200,000 to 250,000 clones; over 80% are singletons and the top ten take approximately 0.71%. The sequencing input was PBMCs. The origin of the receptors is a boy aged 2 to 10 in good health and CMV-seronegative. Both conserved end residues are part of each CDR3. A D gene is named only where the DNA matches it firmly. Clone size is shown for a subset of rows, as once, few, many or a class of expanded clone.

>-|TRBV5-1|TRBD2|TRBJ2-3
CASSLGLAGGTDTQYF
TGCGCCAGCAGCTTGGGACTAGCGGGAGGCACAGATACGCAGTATTTT
>-|TRBV5-1|-|TRBJ1-2
CASSLVGPHPNYGYTF
TGCGCCAGCAGCTTGGTGGGGCCACATCCGAACTATGGCTACACCTTC
>-|TRBV7-6|TRBD2|TRBJ2-2
CASSLALAGGTTGELFF
TGTGCCAGCAGCTTAGCTCTTGCGGGAGGGACCACCGGGGAGCTGTTTTTT
>-|TRBV5-4|TRBD2|TRBJ2-7
CASSLGVGTTDPYEQYF
TGTGCCAGCAGCTTGGGTGTCGGGACTACCGACCCCTACGAGCAGTACTTC
>once|TRBV9|-|TRBJ2-7
CASSLGLTDYEQYF
TGTGCCAGCAGCCTGGGACTGACCGACTACGAGCAGTACTTC
>-|TRBV5-4|TRBD1|TRBJ2-6
CASSLNQGAGANVLTF
TGTGCCAGCAGCTTAAACCAGGGGGCTGGGGCCAACGTCCTGACTTTC
>-|TRBV10-3|-|TRBJ2-1
CAISERQRSSYNEQFF
TGTGCCATCAGTGAGAGGCAGCGGAGCTCCTACAATGAGCAGTTCTTC
>-|TRBV29-1|TRBD2|TRBJ2-3
CSVFGTSGGPNILTDTQYF
TGCAGCGTCTTCGGGACTAGCGGGGGTCCCAACATTCTCACAGATACGCAGTATTTT
>-|TRBV19|-|TRBJ2-6
CASEVARGVAGANVLTF
TGTGCCAGTGAGGTTGCCAGGGGCGTGGCTGGGGCCAACGTCCTGACTTTC
>-|TRBV14|-|TRBJ2-3
CASSQEGLNTQYF
TGTGCCAGCAGCCAAGAGGGCTTGAATACGCAGTATTTT
>-|TRBV4-1|-|TRBJ2-4
CASSQDPTGGGQYF
TGCGCCAGCAGCCAAGATCCCACTGGGGGAGGTCAGTACTTC
>-|TRBV11-3|TRBD2|TRBJ2-1
CASSLEGTSGSEQFF
TGTGCCAGCAGCCTTGAGGGGACTAGCGGTAGTGAGCAGTTCTTC
>-|TRBV15|TRBD2|TRBJ2-5
CATSALREGLGGTQYF
TGTGCCACCAGCGCATTACGGGAGGGCCTGGGGGGGACCCAGTACTTC
>-|TRBV28|TRBD1|TRBJ2-7
CASSYARDRSYEQYF
TGTGCCAGCAGCTACGCTAGGGACAGATCCTACGAGCAGTACTTC